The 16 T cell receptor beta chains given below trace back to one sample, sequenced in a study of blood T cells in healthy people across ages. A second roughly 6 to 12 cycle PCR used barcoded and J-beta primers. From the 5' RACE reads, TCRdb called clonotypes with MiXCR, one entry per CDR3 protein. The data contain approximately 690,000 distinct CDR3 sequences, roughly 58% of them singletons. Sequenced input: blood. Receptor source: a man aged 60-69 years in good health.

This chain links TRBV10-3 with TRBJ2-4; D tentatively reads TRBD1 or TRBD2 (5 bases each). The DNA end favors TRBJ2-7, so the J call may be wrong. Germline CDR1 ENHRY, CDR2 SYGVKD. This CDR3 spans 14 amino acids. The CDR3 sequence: CAISDGAAIYEQYF. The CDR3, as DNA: TGTGCCATCAGTGACGGGGCGGCTATCTACGAGCAGTACTTC.

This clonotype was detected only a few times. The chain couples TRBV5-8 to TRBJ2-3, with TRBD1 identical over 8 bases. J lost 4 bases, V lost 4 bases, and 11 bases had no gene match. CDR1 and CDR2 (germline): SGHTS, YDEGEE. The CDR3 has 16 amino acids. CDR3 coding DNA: TGTGCCAGCAGCCCAGGTGGACAGGGAGCCCCAGATACGCAGTATTTT. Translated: CASSPGGQGAPDTQYF.

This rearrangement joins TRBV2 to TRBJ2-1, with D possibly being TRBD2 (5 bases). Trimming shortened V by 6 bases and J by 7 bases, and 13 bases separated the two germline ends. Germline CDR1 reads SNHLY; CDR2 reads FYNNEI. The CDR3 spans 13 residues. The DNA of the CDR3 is TGTGCCAGCAGACGGGGTATGGGGAATGAGCAGTTCTTC. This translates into CASRRGMGNEQFF.

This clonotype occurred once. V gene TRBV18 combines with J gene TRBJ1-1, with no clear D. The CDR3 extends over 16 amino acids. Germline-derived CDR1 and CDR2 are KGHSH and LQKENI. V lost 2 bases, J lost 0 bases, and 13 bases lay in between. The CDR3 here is CASSPRIANLNTEAFF. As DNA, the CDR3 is TGTGCCAGCTCACCAAGGATTGCAAATCTGAACACTGAAGCTTTCTTT.

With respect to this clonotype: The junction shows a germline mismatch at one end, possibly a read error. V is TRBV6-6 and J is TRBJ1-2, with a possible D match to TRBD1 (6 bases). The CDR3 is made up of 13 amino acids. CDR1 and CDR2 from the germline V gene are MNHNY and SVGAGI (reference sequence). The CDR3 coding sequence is TGTGCCTCCAGTTGGGGGGCCGACTATGGCCACACCTTC. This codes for CASSWGADYGHTF.

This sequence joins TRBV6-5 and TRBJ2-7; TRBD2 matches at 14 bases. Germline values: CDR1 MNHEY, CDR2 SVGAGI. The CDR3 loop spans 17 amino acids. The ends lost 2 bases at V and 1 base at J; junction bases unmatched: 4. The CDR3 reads CASSYARTSGGSYEQYF. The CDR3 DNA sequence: TGTGCCAGCAGTTACGCGCGGACTAGCGGGGGGTCCTACGAGCAGTACTTC.

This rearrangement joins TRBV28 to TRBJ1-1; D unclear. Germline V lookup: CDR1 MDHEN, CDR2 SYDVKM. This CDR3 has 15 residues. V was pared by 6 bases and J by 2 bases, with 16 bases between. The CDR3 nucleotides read TGTGCCAGCAGCCGGGCAGACCATATCAACACTGAAGCTTTCTTT. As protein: CASSRADHINTEAFF.

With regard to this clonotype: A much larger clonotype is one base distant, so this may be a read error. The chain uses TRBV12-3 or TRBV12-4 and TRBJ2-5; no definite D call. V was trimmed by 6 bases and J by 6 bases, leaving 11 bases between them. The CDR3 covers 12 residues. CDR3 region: CASRFRSQTQYF. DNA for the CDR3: TGTGCCAGCAGGTTTCGGTCCCAGACCCAGTACTTC.

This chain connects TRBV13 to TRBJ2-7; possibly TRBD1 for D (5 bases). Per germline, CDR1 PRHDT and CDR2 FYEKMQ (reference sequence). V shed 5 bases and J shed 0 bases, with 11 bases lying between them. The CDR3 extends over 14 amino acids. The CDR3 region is CASSEARDSYEQYF. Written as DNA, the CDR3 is TGTGCCAGCAGCGAGGCCAGGGACTCCTACGAGCAGTACTTC.

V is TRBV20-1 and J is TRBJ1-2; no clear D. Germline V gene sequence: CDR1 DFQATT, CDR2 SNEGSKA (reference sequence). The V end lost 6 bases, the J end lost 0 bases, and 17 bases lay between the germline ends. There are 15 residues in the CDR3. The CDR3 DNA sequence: TGCAGTGCCAGACGGGGATATGGGCCTAACTATGGCTACACCTTC. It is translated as CSARRGYGPNYGYTF.

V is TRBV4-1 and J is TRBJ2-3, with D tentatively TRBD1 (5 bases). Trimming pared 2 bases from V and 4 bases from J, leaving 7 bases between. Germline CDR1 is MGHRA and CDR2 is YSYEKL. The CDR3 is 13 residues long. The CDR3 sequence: CASSQQGSDTQYF. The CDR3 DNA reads TGCGCCAGCAGCCAACAGGGATCAGATACGCAGTATTTT.

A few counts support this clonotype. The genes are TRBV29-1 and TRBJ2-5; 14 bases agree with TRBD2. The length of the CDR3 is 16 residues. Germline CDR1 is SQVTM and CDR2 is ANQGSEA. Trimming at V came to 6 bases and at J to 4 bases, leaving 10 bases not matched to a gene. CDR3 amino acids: CSVSGLAGESGETQYF. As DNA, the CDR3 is TGCAGCGTCTCGGGACTAGCGGGGGAAAGTGGAGAGACCCAGTACTTC.

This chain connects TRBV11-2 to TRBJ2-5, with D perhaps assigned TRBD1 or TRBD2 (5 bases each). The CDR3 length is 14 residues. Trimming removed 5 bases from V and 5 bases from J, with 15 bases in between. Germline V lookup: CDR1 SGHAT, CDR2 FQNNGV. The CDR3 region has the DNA TGTGCCAGCAGCCTCAGGGACGTTTGGGAGACCCAGTACTTC. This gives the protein CASSLRDVWETQYF.

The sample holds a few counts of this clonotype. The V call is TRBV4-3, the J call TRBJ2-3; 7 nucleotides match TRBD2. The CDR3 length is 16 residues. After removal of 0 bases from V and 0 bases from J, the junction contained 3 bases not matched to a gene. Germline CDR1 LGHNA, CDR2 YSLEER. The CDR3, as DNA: TGCGCCAGCAGCCAAGACAGCGGGACTAGCACAGATACGCAGTATTTT. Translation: CASSQDSGTSTDTQYF.

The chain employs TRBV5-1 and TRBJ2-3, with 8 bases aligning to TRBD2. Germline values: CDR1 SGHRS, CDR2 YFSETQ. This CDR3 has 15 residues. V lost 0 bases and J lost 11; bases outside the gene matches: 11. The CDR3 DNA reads TGCGCCAGCAGCTTGGAGGTTGCGGGGGGCACAGAGCAGTATTTT. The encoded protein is CASSLEVAGGTEQYF. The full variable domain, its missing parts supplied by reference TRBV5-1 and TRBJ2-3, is KAGVTQTPRYLIKTRGQQVTLSCSPISGHRSVSWYQQTPGQGLQFLFEYFSETQRNKGNFPGRFSGRQFSNSRSEMNVSTLELGDSALYLCASSLEVAGGTEQYFGPGTRLTVL.

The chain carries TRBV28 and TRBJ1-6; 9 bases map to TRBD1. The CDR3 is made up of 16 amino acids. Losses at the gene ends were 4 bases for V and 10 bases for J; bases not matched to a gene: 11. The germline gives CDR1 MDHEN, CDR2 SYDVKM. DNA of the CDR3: TGTGCCAGCAGTTCCCTAAGGACAGGGGTGGGATCACCCCTCCACTTT. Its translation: CASSSLRTGVGSPLHF.